This T cell receptor beta chain appears in the sequencing data of a study of Graves' ophthalmopathy and Graves' hyperthyroidism. This clonotype is medium-sized (0.01 to 0.1%). The target antigen is unknown. RNA transcripts were the source from which TCR beta CDR3 regions were amplified. Second-round multiplex PCR came after first-round RT-PCR with HTBI primers. TCRdb reprocessed the multiplex PCR reads with MiXCR, giving one entry per CDR3 protein. The table includes some 210,000 distinct CDR3 sequences, roughly 27% detected once. The CDR3 contains 14 residues. J gave up 9 bases and V 8 bases, and 13 bases lay outside the gene matches. Fresh peripheral blood (over 9.5 ml) yielded the PBMCs. The study, taken as a whole, reports: Among thyroid clonotypes expanded above 0.001 frequency, most also appeared in blood.

The sequencing sample was made of peripheral blood. The receptor comes from a man aged 45-65 years with Graves' ophthalmopathy. V gene TRBV12-3 or TRBV12-4 combines with J gene TRBJ2-4; TRBD2 matches 7 bases. CDR3 nucleotide sequence: TGTGCCAGCGGGCAATCAGCGGGCGGGGGCATTCAGTACTTC. Translated: CASGQSAGGGIQYF.